This TCR beta chain came from a study of shared clonotypes between healthy human individuals. Study details: Ranging from 18 to 49 in age, donors were a couple of women and a few men.

For each subset, genomic DNA was distributed in equal portions over several immunoSEQ plates. The protocol was immunoSEQ multiplex PCR, while the TCRdb copy is restricted to in-frame clones and leaves out a portion. The table has about 2.4 million clones, roughly nine tenths seen once. V dropped 3 bases and J dropped 4; count of bases not matched to a gene: 7. CDR3 length: 14 residues. Germline values: CDR1 SGHRS, CDR2 YFSETQ. None of the donors, who were healthy HIV-negative adults, had recently had acute infections or vaccinations. This clonotype was sampled from a man between 18 and 35 years old in good health. The gene calls are TRBV5-1 and TRBJ2-7; 7 nucleotides match TRBD1. Sequenced: naive CD4+ T cells sorted from blood. This sample's subset: CD45RA+ positively selected. The CDR3 DNA follows: TGCGCCAGCAGCTCGACAGGGATACAGTACGAGCAGTACTTC. It encodes CASSSTGIQYEQYF. Full variable domain (remainder filled in from reference TRBV5-1 and TRBJ2-7): KAGVTQTPRYLIKTRGQQVTLSCSPISGHRSVSWYQQTPGQGLQFLFEYFSETQRNKGNFPGRFSGRQFSNSRSEMNVSTLELGDSALYLCASSSTGIQYEQYFGPGTRLTVT.